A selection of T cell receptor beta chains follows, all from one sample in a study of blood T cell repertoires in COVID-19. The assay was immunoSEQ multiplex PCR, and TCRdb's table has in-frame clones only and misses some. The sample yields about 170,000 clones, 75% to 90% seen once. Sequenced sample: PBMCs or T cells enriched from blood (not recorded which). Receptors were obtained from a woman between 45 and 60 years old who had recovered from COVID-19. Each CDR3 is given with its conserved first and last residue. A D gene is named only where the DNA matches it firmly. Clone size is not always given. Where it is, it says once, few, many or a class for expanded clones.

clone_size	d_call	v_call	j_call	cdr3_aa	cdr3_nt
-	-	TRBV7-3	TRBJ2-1	CASSHGLPNEQFF	TGTGCCAGCAGCCACGGACTCCCCAATGAGCAGTTCTTC
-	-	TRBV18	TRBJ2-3	CASSPRRANTDTQYF	TGTGCCAGCTCACCACGCCGAGCGAACACAGATACGCAGTATTTT
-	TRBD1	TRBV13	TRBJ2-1	CASSLARGRDEQFF	TGTGCCAGCAGCTTAGCCAGGGGGCGAGATGAGCAGTTCTTC
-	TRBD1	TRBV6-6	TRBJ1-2	CASSPGQGQGYTF	TGTGCCAGCAGCCCGGGACAGGGACAGGGCTACACCTTC
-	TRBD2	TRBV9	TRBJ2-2	CASSATLLAGGYTGELFF	TGTGCCAGCAGCGCCACCCTACTAGCGGGGGGATACACCGGGGAGCTGTTTTTT
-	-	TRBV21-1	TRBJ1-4	CASSKERGGEWTGGEKLFF	TGTGCCAGCAGCAAAGAGCGGGGGGGGGAATGGACAGGCGGCGAAAAACTGTTTTTT
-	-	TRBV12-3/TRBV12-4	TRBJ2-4	CASSFGQNIQYF	TGTGCCAGCAGTTTTGGCCAAAACATTCAGTACTTC
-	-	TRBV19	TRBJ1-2	CASSITGSYGYTF	TGTGCCAGTAGTATCACAGGGTCCTATGGCTACACCTTC
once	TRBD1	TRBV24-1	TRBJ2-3	CATGGGQGLRDTQYF	TGTGCCACCGGAGGGGGACAGGGGTTGAGAGATACGCAGTATTTT
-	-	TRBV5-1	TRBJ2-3	CASSPVGAAESAGDTQYF	TGCGCCAGCAGCCCGGTAGGAGCGGCCGAGTCCGCAGGAGATACGCAGTATTTT
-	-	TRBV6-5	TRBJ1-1	CASTPMAGLDTEAFF	TGTGCCAGCACTCCAATGGCGGGGTTGGACACTGAAGCTTTCTTT
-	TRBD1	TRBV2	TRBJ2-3	CASRDRATDTQYF	TGTGCCAGCCGGGACAGGGCCACAGATACGCAGTATTTT
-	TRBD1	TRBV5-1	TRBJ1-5	CASSLTGQGEQPQHF	TGCGCCAGCAGCTTAACGGGACAGGGGGAACAGCCCCAGCATTTT
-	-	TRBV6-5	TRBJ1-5	CASRQGSNQPQHF	TGTGCCAGCAGACAGGGAAGCAATCAGCCCCAGCATTTT
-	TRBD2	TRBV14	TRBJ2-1	CASSQDVGLAGLNEQFF	TGTGCCAGCAGCCAAGATGTGGGGCTAGCGGGCCTTAATGAGCAGTTCTTC
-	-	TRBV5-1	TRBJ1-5	CASSFQGGPNQPQHF	TGCGCCAGCAGCTTCCAGGGAGGGCCTAATCAGCCCCAGCATTTT
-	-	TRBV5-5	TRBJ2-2	CASSFQGTGELFF	TGTGCCAGCAGCTTTCAGGGCACCGGGGAGCTGTTTTTT
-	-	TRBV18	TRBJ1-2	CASSQNRQPYGYTF	TGTGCCAGCTCACAAAACAGGCAGCCCTATGGCTACACCTTC